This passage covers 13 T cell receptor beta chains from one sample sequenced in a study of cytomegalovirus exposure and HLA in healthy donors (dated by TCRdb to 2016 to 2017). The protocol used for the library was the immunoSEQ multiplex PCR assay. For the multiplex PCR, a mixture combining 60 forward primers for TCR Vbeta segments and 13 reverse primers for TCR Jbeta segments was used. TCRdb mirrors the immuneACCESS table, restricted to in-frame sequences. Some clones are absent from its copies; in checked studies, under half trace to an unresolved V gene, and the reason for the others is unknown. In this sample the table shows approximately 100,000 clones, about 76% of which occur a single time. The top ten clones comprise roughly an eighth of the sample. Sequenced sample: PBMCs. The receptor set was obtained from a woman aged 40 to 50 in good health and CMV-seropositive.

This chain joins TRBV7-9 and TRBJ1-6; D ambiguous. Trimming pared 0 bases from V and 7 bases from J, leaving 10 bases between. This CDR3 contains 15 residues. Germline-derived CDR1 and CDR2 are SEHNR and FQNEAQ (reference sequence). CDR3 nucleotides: TGTGCCAGCAGCTTAGCTGTACGGAGCAATTCACCCCTCCACTTT. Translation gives CASSLAVRSNSPLHF.

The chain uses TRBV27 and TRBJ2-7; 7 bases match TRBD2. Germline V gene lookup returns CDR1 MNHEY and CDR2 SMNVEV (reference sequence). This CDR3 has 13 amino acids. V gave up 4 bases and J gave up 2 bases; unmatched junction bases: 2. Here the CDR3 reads CASSYSGPYEQYF. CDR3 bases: TGTGCCAGCAGTTATAGCGGGCCCTACGAGCAGTACTTC.

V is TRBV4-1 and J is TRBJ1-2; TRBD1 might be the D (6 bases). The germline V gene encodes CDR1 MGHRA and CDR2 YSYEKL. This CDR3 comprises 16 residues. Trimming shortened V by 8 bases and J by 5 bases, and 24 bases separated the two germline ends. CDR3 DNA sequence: TGCGCCAGCCGTAACCCGGGGGGGGCGATCCGATATGGCTACACCTTC. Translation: CASRNPGGAIRYGYTF.

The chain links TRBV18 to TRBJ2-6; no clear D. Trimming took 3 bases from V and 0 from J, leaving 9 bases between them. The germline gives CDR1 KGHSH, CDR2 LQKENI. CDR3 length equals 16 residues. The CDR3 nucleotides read TGTGCCAGCTCACCCACCTTCAGCTCTGGGGCCAACGTCCTGACTTTC. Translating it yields CASSPTFSSGANVLTF.

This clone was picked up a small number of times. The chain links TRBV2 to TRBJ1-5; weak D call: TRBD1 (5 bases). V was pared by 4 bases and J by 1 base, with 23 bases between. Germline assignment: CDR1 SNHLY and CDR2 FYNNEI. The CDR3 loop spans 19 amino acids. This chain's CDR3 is CASSVGAPAAGISNQPQHF. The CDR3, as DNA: TGTGCCAGCAGTGTAGGGGCCCCCGCGGCCGGAATAAGCAATCAGCCCCAGCATTTT.

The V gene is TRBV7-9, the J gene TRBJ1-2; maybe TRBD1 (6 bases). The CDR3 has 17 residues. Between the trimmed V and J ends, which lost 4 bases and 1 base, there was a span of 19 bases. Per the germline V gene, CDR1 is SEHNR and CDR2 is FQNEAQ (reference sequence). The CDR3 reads CASSSTGGGAVNYGYTF. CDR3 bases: TGTGCCAGCAGCTCGACGGGCGGGGGGGCCGTTAACTATGGCTACACCTTC.

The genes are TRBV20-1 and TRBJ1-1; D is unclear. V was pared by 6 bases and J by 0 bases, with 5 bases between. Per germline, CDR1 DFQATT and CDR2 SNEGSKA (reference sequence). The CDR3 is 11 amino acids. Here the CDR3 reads CSATMNTEAFF. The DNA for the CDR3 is TGCAGTGCAACTATGAACACTGAAGCTTTCTTT.

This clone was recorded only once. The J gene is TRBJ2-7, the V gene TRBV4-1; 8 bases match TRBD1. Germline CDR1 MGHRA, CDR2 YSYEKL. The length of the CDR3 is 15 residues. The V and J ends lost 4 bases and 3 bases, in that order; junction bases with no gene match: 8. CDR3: CASSRGQGLFYEQYF. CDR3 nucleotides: TGCGCCAGCAGCCGCGGACAGGGCTTATTCTACGAGCAGTACTTC.

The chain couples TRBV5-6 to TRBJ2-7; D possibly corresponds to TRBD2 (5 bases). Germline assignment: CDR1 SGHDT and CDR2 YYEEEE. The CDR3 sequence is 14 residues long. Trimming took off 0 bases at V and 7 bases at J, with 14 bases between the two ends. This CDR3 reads CASSLGPGLLEQYF. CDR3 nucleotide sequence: TGTGCCAGCAGCTTGGGGCCGGGGTTGTTAGAGCAGTACTTC.

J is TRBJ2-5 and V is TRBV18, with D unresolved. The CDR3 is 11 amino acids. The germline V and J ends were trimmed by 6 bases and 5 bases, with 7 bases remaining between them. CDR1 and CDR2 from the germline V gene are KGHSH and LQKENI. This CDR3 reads CASSAQETQYF. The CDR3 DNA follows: TGTGCCAGCTCCGCTCAGGAGACCCAGTACTTC.

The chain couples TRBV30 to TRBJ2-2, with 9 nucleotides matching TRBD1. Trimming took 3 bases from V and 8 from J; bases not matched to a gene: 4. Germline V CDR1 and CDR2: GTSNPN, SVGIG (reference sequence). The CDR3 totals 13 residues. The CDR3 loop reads CAWSWDRVGELFF. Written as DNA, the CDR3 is TGTGCCTGGAGCTGGGACAGGGTGGGGGAGCTGTTTTTT. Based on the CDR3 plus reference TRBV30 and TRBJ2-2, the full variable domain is SQTIHQWPATLVQPVGSPLSLECTVEGTSNPNLYWYRQAAGRGLQLLFYSVGIGQISSEVPQNLSASRPQDRQFILSSKKLLLSDSGFYLCAWSWDRVGELFFGEGSRLTVL.

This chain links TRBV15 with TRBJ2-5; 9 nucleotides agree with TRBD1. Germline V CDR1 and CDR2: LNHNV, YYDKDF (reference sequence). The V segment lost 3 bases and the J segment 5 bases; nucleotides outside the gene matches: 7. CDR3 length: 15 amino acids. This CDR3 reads CATSRTGGVGETQYF. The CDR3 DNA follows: TGTGCCACCAGCAGGACAGGGGGGGTTGGGGAGACCCAGTACTTC.

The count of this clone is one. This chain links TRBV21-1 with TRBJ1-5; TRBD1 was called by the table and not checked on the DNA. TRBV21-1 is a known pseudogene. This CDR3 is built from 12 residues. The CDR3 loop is CAVRQPHQPQHF. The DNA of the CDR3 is TGTGCCGTCCGACAGCCCCATCAGCCCCAGCATTTT.